This TCR beta chain stems from a study of low-dose radiotherapy and immunotherapy resistance in tumors. At the level of the study: Those assigned to Cohort 2 were treated with 1 Gy per fraction every two weeks (13 Gy in total over 26 weeks). A daily 300 mg dose of oral aspirin was taken by patients for four cycles from cycle 1 day 1. Every two weeks, one day ahead of radiation and immunotherapy, cyclophosphamide 200 mg/m2 was given (intravenously).

Tumors of eligible patients were advanced, solid and lacking tumor-infiltrating lymphocytes. Trimming took 0 bases from V and 0 from J, leaving 11 bases between them. Germline V lookup: CDR1 LGHNA, CDR2 YNFKEQ. This CDR3 comprises 16 residues. TRAV and TRBV primers primed cDNA for both TCRalpha and TCRbeta. The authors amplified TCRs for about 20 PCR cycles with a constant-region primer and a V-primer adapter. Each CDR3 protein is one row after TCRdb ran MiXCR on the reads. The table records approximately 9,700 distinct CDR3 sequences, over 35% of them present only once. The gene calls are TRBV4-2 and TRBJ1-1; possibly TRBD1 for D (5 bases). The source of this sequence is a human donor with advanced metastatic prostate, ovarian, gallbladder or colorectal cancer (not recorded which). This table probably holds off-target reads from a library built for another chain. CDR3 nucleotide sequence: TGTGCCAGCAGCCAAGATGAAGGGGTCCTGAACACTGAAGCTTTCTTT. Protein sequence: CASSQDEGVLNTEAFF.